The 18 T cell receptor beta chains listed next were all sequenced from one sample in a study of T cell repertoires in cytomegalovirus infection. For these TCRs, the target antigens are not known. A single record per CDR3 protein comes from TCRdb applying MiXCR to the reads. The profile shows tens of thousands of distinct CDR3 sequences, roughly a fifth of them singletons. Sequences were derived from CD8+ T cells from cultured PBMCs, sampled from culture after CMV antigen stimulation. The receptors shown here come from a human donor in good health (CMV status not recorded). Some clones in this sample may be carry-over from other donors' samples.

The rearrangement joins TRBV6-6 to TRBJ2-7, with unresolved D. This CDR3 comprises 15 residues. Germline CDR1 reads MNHNY; CDR2 reads SVGAGI (reference sequence). Between the trimmed V and J ends, which lost 4 bases and 2 bases, there was a span of 15 bases. The CDR3 is CASSSPSMRAYEQYF. CDR3 nucleotide sequence: TGTGCCAGCAGTTCCCCGTCTATGCGAGCCTACGAGCAGTACTTC.

The chain couples TRBV12-3 or TRBV12-4 to TRBJ1-1; D is undetermined. This CDR3 comprises 14 residues. V was cut by 0 bases and J by 4 bases, with 9 bases left in between. The CDR3 is CASSLAMPGTEAFF. CDR3 nucleotides: TGTGCCAGCAGTTTAGCGATGCCTGGCACTGAAGCTTTCTTT.

The chain employs TRBV4-2 and TRBJ2-5; 15 bases are a match to TRBD2. CDR3 length equals 16 residues. Looked up from germline, CDR1 is LGHNA and CDR2 is YNFKEQ. J lost 3 bases, V lost 4 bases, and 3 bases had no gene match. CDR3 amino acids: CASSLRTSGGEETQYF. DNA of the CDR3: TGTGCCAGCAGCCTCCGGACTAGCGGGGGGGAAGAGACCCAGTACTTC.

The sample holds many counts of this clonotype. The V gene is TRBV7-2, the J gene TRBJ1-4; TRBD1 might be the D (6 bases). The V gene's germline CDR1 is SGHTA and CDR2 FQGNSA. Trimming pared 5 bases from V and 10 bases from J, leaving 14 bases between. The CDR3 has 13 amino acids. The CDR3 nucleotides are TGTGCCAGCAGCCGATCCGAGGGGGGAAAACTGTTTTTT. Amino acid sequence: CASSRSEGGKLFF.

This clonotype was seen more than once but under ten times. The gene calls are TRBV7-8 and TRBJ2-3, with 8 bases fitting TRBD1. This CDR3 is built from 16 residues. Losses at the gene ends were 1 base for V and 5 bases for J; bases not matched to a gene: 8. In germline, CDR1 is SGHVS, CDR2 FQNEAQ. CDR3 in DNA: TGTGCCAGCAGCTTAGGCGCCGGACAGGGTAAAGATACGCAGTATTTT. Translating gives CASSLGAGQGKDTQYF.

This clonotype was found a few times. The chain couples TRBV24-1 to TRBJ2-7, with D possibly matching TRBD1 (5 bases). This CDR3 has 14 amino acids. The V end was cut by 3 bases, the J end by 5 bases, with 13 bases between. Germline-derived CDR1 and CDR2 are KGHDR and SFDVKD. The CDR3 protein is CATSDKGFKNEQYF. The CDR3 region has the DNA TGTGCCACCAGTGATAAGGGGTTTAAGAACGAGCAGTACTTC.

This clonotype was counted between two and nine times. The rearrangement links TRBV7-2 to TRBJ1-1; perhaps TRBD1 as D (6 bases). This CDR3 contains 12 residues. Germline-derived CDR1 and CDR2 are SGHTA and FQGNSA. Between the trimmed V and J ends, which lost 5 bases and 6 bases, there was a span of 10 bases. CDR3 amino acids: CASSPGDPEAFF. Here the CDR3 DNA reads TGTGCCAGCAGCCCAGGGGATCCTGAAGCTTTCTTT.

This clonotype was counted only a few times. The chain links TRBV18 to TRBJ1-1, with D possibly matching TRBD1 (6 bases). CDR1 is KGHSH and CDR2 is LQKENI in the germline V gene. The CDR3 has 15 residues. V shed 2 bases and J shed 1 base, with 11 bases lying between them. The CDR3, as DNA: TGTGCCAGCTCACCAGAACAACAGGGGAACACTGAAGCTTTCTTT. Translating it yields CASSPEQQGNTEAFF.

About this clonotype itself: Since no conserved phenylalanine or tryptophan closes the CDR3, a read error is the likely cause. The chain carries TRBV7-2 and TRBJ2-1, with 9 bases lining up with TRBD2. The CDR3 is 16 residues long. J lost 4 bases, V lost 5 bases, and 9 bases had no gene match. Germline V gene data show CDR1 as SGHTA and CDR2 as FQGNSA. This chain's CDR3 is CASSQSAGGTYNEQFL. CDR3 bases: TGTGCCAGCAGCCAATCAGCGGGGGGCACTTACAATGAGCAGTTCTTG.

J is TRBJ1-4 and V is TRBV10-3; possible D gene TRBD1, 5 bases. The V end lost 2 bases, the J end lost 8 bases, and 12 bases lay between the germline ends. The CDR3 totals 14 residues. Germline V gene data show CDR1 as ENHRY and CDR2 as SYGVKD. In nucleotides, the CDR3 is TGTGCCATCAGTGAGAGGGGTCTAGAGGAAAAACTGTTTTTT. Translated: CAISERGLEEKLFF.

This sequence joins TRBV30 and TRBJ1-2, with D uncertain. V was trimmed by 0 bases and J by 6 bases, leaving 11 bases between them. Looked up from germline, CDR1 is GTSNPN and CDR2 is SVGIG (reference sequence). This CDR3 is 13 amino acids long. CDR3 sequence (DNA): TGTGCCTGGAGTGTTGGGGTAGGCGATGGCTACACCTTC. Translated, it gives CAWSVGVGDGYTF.

V gene TRBV4-1 combines with J gene TRBJ1-5, with D possibly matching TRBD1 (5 bases). There are 18 residues in the CDR3. From germline, CDR1 is MGHRA and CDR2 YSYEKL. V lost 0 bases and J lost 6, with 21 bases in between. CDR3 region: CASSQDPGPGTPAQPQHF. Written as DNA, the CDR3 is TGCGCCAGCAGCCAAGACCCGGGTCCCGGGACCCCTGCTCAGCCCCAGCATTTT.

This chain connects TRBV7-2 to TRBJ1-6; the D is unclear. Trimming took 1 base from V and 5 from J, leaving 6 bases between them. Germline lookup yields CDR1 SGHTA and CDR2 FQGNSA. This CDR3 is built from 14 residues. The CDR3 DNA sequence: TGTGCCAGCAGCTTAGGGGAGAATAATTCACCCCTCCACTTT. Residues: CASSLGENNSPLHF.

This clonotype was detected a few times. J is TRBJ2-7 and V is TRBV7-8; maybe TRBD1 (6 bases). The CDR3 contains 14 residues. V was pared by 5 bases and J by 2 bases, with 13 bases between. From germline, CDR1 is SGHVS and CDR2 FQNEAQ. The DNA of the CDR3 is TGTGCCAGCAGCCCTTGGACAGAGCCCTACGAGCAGTACTTC. Translating gives CASSPWTEPYEQYF.

This clonotype was found a few times. The chain is built from TRBV6-2 or TRBV6-3 and TRBJ1-5; perhaps TRBD1 as D (6 bases). V was clipped by 5 bases and J by 4 bases, with 12 bases between them. The CDR3 has 14 residues. Germline assignment: CDR1 MNHEY and CDR2 SVGEGT. Written as DNA, the CDR3 is TGTGCCAGCAGTGTGGGACAACTGAATCAGCCCCAGCATTTT. Amino acid sequence: CASSVGQLNQPQHF.

By frequency in the sample, this clonotype is large. This chain's CDR3 is CSAETLQSTVQPQHF. CDR3 sequence (DNA): TGCAGTGCTGAGACCTTACAGTCGACAGTTCAGCCCCAGCATTTT. The rearrangement joins TRBV20-1 to TRBJ1-5; a possible D gene is TRBD1 (5 bases). Per the germline V gene, CDR1 is DFQATT and CDR2 is SNEGSKA (reference sequence). CDR3 length equals 15 residues. V lost 5 bases to trimming and J lost 6 bases, with 20 bases between them.

This clonotype was observed a few times. The chain recombines TRBV6-1 with TRBJ2-4; D gene uncertain. CDR3 size: 13 residues. Germline V lookup: CDR1 MNHNS, CDR2 SASEGT. Trimming took 1 base from V and 6 from J, leaving 7 bases between them. CDR3 sequence: CASSEGGPNIQYF. The CDR3 bases are TGTGCCAGCAGTGAAGGGGGTCCAAACATTCAGTACTTC.

CDR3 coding DNA: TGTGCCAGCAGTTTCAGAGGACAGGGGCATCGACGTGGCACAGATACGCAGTATTTT. It encodes CASSFRGQGHRRGTDTQYF. This chain joins TRBV6-2 or TRBV6-3 and TRBJ2-3, with 9 nucleotides matching TRBD1. The CDR3 covers 19 residues. V lost 4 bases to trimming and J lost 1 base; unmatched junction nucleotides: 15. The germline CDR1 and CDR2 sequences are MNHEY and SVGEGT.